This T cell receptor beta chain originates from a study of molecular identifiers for immune sequencing clone quantification. From the PCR reads, TCRdb called clonotypes with MiXCR, one entry per CDR3 protein. Among roughly 93,000 distinct CDR3 sequences, 15% to 20% were seen once, and the ten largest hold roughly 0.93%. This clonotype was seen many times. This CDR3 spans 12 amino acids. Germline V gene data show CDR1 as MNHNY and CDR2 as SVGAGI (reference sequence). V shed 7 bases and J shed 4 bases, with 11 bases lying between them. This sequence joins TRBV6-6 and TRBJ2-7, with D maybe TRBD1 (6 bases). This TCR was sampled from a human donor in good health. Some libraries in this study had Jurkat cell RNA spiked in. Sequenced sample: naive CD8+ T cells from blood, with Jurkat cell RNA spiked in. Subset defined: FACS-sorted CD8+CD4-CCR7+CD45RA+ naive T cells. CDR3 sequence: CASTETGYEQYF. The CDR3 nucleotides read TGTGCCAGCACAGAAACAGGGTACGAGCAGTACTTC.